This T cell receptor beta chain comes out of a study of neurological immune-mediated disorders. Germline CDR1 and CDR2: DFQATT and SNEGSKA (reference sequence). The CDR3 has 15 residues. With 5 bases clipped from V and 0 bases from J, the junction kept 7 bases outside the gene matches. A word on this clonotype: Its target is not known.

TCRdb re-called the 5' RACE reads with MiXCR, one entry per CDR3 protein. Here the sample spans some 77,000 distinct CDR3 sequences, approximately 9.4% being singletons. General study points: The greatest degree of TCR clonal expansion was observed in HTLV-1-associated myelopathy, with the lowest in multiple sclerosis, below that of healthy controls.

The sample taken for sequencing was PBMCs. The source is a man in his fifties in good health. This chain joins TRBV20-1 and TRBJ2-1; 7 bases align to TRBD1. CDR3 sequence reads: CSAEDRSNSYNEQFF. As DNA, the CDR3 is TGCAGTGCTGAGGACAGGTCGAACTCCTACAATGAGCAGTTCTTC.